This TCR beta chain was captured by sequencing in a study of CD8 T cells in Susac syndrome. Study as a whole: When blood was drawn, patients with Susac syndrome were on intravenous immunoglobulin alone, on corticosteroids, or therapy-naive.

The authors sequenced TCR beta from blood CD8+ and CD4+ T cells. Random hexamers were used to reverse transcribe about 0.45 to 1 ug of RNA. It was immunoSEQ multiplex PCR that amplified TCR beta CDR3 across 54 Vbeta and 13 Jbeta. TCRdb analysed the immunoSEQ multiplex PCR reads with MiXCR anew, one entry per CDR3 protein. The table shows over 150,000 distinct CDR3 sequences, with roughly 95% occurring only once. This TCR derives from a human donor with Susac syndrome. The sequenced material came from CD4+ T cells from PBMCs.

The CDR3 sequence: CASSLGQGGLNEQFF. DNA for the CDR3: TGTGCCAGCAGTCTCGGACAGGGTGGGCTCAATGAGCAGTTCTTC. The chain is built from TRBV2 and TRBJ2-1; TRBD1 aligns across 8 bases. Germline loops: CDR1 SNHLY, CDR2 FYNNEI. V was pared by 5 bases and J by 6 bases, with 9 bases of the junction left unmatched. The CDR3 contains 15 residues.